The 27 T cell receptor beta chains in this list originate from one sample, sequenced in a study of neoadjuvant nivolumab and ipilimumab in lung cancer. Only in-frame clones appear in the TCRdb table, and some are missing; sequencing was by immunoSEQ multiplex PCR. Among some 50,000 clones listed, around 89% were seen once. This sample comprised blood, obtained before neoadjuvant nivolumab, alone or with ipilimumab. The source of these receptors is an adult with non-small cell lung cancer. Some clones in this sample may be carry-over from other donors' samples.

The chain is built from TRBV7-2 and TRBJ2-7; the match to TRBD2 covers 10 bases. Trimming took 4 bases from V and 4 from J; bases not matched to a gene: 7. The CDR3 spans 15 residues. Looked up from germline, CDR1 is SGHTA and CDR2 is FQGNSA. CDR3 in DNA: TGTGCCAGCAGCTCAATGCTAGCGGGAGTTTACGAGCAGTACTTC. Protein sequence: CASSSMLAGVYEQYF.

This clone has only a few counts. The V gene is TRBV19, the J gene TRBJ2-6; unclear D gene. The CDR3 is 15 residues long. Germline values: CDR1 LNHDA, CDR2 SQIVND (reference sequence). V was cut by 1 base and J by 4 bases, with 8 bases left in between. CDR3 bases: TGTGCCAGTAGTATAGTGATCGCCGGGGCCAACGTCCTGACTTTC. Amino acid sequence: CASSIVIAGANVLTF. The variable domain in full, with the rest retrieved from reference TRBV19 and TRBJ2-6, is DGGITQSPKYLFRKEGQNVTLSCEQNLNHDAMYWYRQDPGQGLRLIYYSQIVNDFQKGDIAEGYSVSREKKESFPLTVTSAQKNPTAFYLCASSIVIAGANVLTFGAGSRLTVL.

J is TRBJ1-2 and V is TRBV19, with 7 bases fitting TRBD1. With V trimmed by 3 bases and J by 5 bases, 3 bases remained unmatched. This CDR3 region has 13 residues. CDR1 is LNHDA, CDR2 SQIVND, per germline (reference sequence). The CDR3 sequence: CASSIDRVYGYTF. CDR3 sequence (DNA): TGTGCCAGTAGTATTGACAGGGTATATGGCTACACCTTC. Complete variable domain (other parts from reference TRBV19 and TRBJ1-2): DGGITQSPKYLFRKEGQNVTLSCEQNLNHDAMYWYRQDPGQGLRLIYYSQIVNDFQKGDIAEGYSVSREKKESFPLTVTSAQKNPTAFYLCASSIDRVYGYTFGSGTRLTVV.

This chain joins TRBV10-3 and TRBJ2-1; 13 nucleotides match TRBD2. CDR3 length equals 15 residues. Germline-derived CDR1 and CDR2 are ENHRY and SYGVKD. V lost 2 bases to trimming and J lost 8 bases; unmatched junction nucleotides: 3. DNA for the CDR3: TGTGCCATCAGTGAGCCCGGACTAGCGGGAGATGAGCAGTTCTTC. Encoded protein: CAISEPGLAGDEQFF.

This clone was seen only once. The gene calls are TRBV5-1 and TRBJ1-1; D call uncertain. Germline assignment: CDR1 SGHRS and CDR2 YFSETQ. The CDR3 has 15 residues. The ends were cut back, 0 bases at V and 0 bases at J, with 9 bases in the middle. The CDR3 region is CASSLEPLMNTEAFF. DNA for the CDR3: TGCGCCAGCAGCTTGGAGCCGCTCATGAACACTGAAGCTTTCTTT. The variable domain in full, completed from reference TRBV5-1 and TRBJ1-1, reads KAGVTQTPRYLIKTRGQQVTLSCSPISGHRSVSWYQQTPGQGLQFLFEYFSETQRNKGNFPGRFSGRQFSNSRSEMNVSTLELGDSALYLCASSLEPLMNTEAFFGQGTRLTVV.

The V gene is TRBV7-9, the J gene TRBJ2-3; D possibly corresponds to TRBD2 (5 bases). Germline values: CDR1 SEHNR, CDR2 FQNEAQ (reference sequence). V gave up 1 base and J gave up 1 base, with 6 bases separating them. There are 14 residues in the CDR3. The DNA for the CDR3 is TGTGCCAGCAGCTTAGGAGCGGGCACAGATACGCAGTATTTT. It translates to CASSLGAGTDTQYF.

This chain links TRBV5-4 with TRBJ2-7, with 8 nucleotides matching TRBD1. The ends lost 0 bases at V and 6 bases at J; junction bases unmatched: 2. Germline loops: CDR1 SGHNT, CDR2 YYREEE (reference sequence). This CDR3 region has 13 residues. The CDR3 protein is CASSLGQGFEQYF. CDR3 bases: TGTGCCAGCAGCTTGGGACAGGGGTTCGAGCAGTACTTC.

The rearrangement joins TRBV5-1 to TRBJ2-7; D is ambiguous. This CDR3 spans 15 amino acids. V lost 4 bases, J lost 2 bases, and 16 bases lay in between. CDR1 SGHRS and CDR2 YFSETQ come from the germline V gene. The CDR3 here is CASSPDGQMAYEQYF. The CDR3 nucleotides read TGCGCCAGCAGCCCTGACGGGCAGATGGCCTACGAGCAGTACTTC.

The chain carries TRBV30 and TRBJ1-1; D call uncertain. The V end was cut by 2 bases, the J end by 0 bases, with 19 bases between. The CDR3 contains 17 residues. CDR1 is GTSNPN, CDR2 SVGIG, per germline (reference sequence). The CDR3 reads CAWSLSKRFNMNTEAFF. As DNA, the CDR3 is TGTGCCTGGAGTCTCTCTAAGCGGTTTAACATGAACACTGAAGCTTTCTTT.

The J gene is TRBJ2-2, the V gene TRBV19; 11 positions match TRBD2. Germline-derived CDR1 and CDR2 are LNHDA and SQIVND (reference sequence). The CDR3 covers 15 residues. V dropped 8 bases and J dropped 7; count of bases not matched to a gene: 9. CDR3 amino acids: CASAPGLAVGGELFF. CDR3 DNA sequence: TGTGCCAGTGCCCCGGGACTAGCGGTTGGCGGGGAGCTGTTTTTT.

This clone was picked up one time. J is TRBJ2-1 and V is TRBV9; TRBD1 agrees at 11 bases. The CDR3 sequence is 14 residues long. Germline V gene data show CDR1 as SGDLS and CDR2 as YYNGEE. Trimming cost V 1 base and J 10 bases; bases outside gene matches: 4. Here the CDR3 DNA reads TGTGCCAGCAGCGTATCTGGACAGGGGGCCGAGCAGTTCTTC. Its protein is CASSVSGQGAEQFF.

V gene TRBV29-1 combines with J gene TRBJ2-5, with TRBD1 matching over 9 bases. The CDR3 contains 14 residues. CDR1 and CDR2 from the germline V gene are SQVTM and ANQGSEA. J was trimmed by 5 bases and V by 2 bases; bases with no gene match: 6. The DNA for the CDR3 is TGCAGCGTTGAACAGGACAGGGGAGGTGAGACCCAGTACTTC. Protein sequence: CSVEQDRGGETQYF.

This clone occurred once. J is TRBJ2-3 and V is TRBV15; 10 bases are shared with TRBD1. Unmatched junction bases numbered 7, after V lost 4 bases and J lost 3 bases. The germline V gene has CDR1 LNHNV and CDR2 YYDKDF (reference sequence). The CDR3 is made up of 16 amino acids. CDR3: CATSTRQGARTDTQYF. The CDR3 bases are TGTGCCACCAGCACCAGACAGGGGGCTAGGACAGATACGCAGTATTTT. The whole variable domain, remainder taken from reference TRBV15 and TRBJ2-3, is DAMVIQNPRYQVTQFGKPVTLSCSQTLNHNVMYWYQQKSSQAPKLLFHYYDKDFNNEADTPDNFQSRRPNTSFCFLDIRSPGLGDTAMYLCATSTRQGARTDTQYFGPGTRLTVL.

The V gene is TRBV5-6, the J gene TRBJ2-6, with D tentatively TRBD1 (5 bases). The CDR3 spans 14 residues. Germline V lookup: CDR1 SGHDT, CDR2 YYEEEE. Trimming left V 4 bases short and J 4 bases short, with 9 bases between. This CDR3 reads CASSLGPGANVLTF. CDR3 nucleotide sequence: TGTGCCAGCAGCCTGGGGCCCGGGGCCAACGTCCTGACTTTC.

This chain connects TRBV18 to TRBJ2-1; D is ambiguous. CDR1 and CDR2 from the germline V gene are KGHSH and LQKENI. V lost 3 bases, J lost 0 bases, and 12 bases lay in between. This CDR3 has 16 amino acids. The CDR3 loop is CASSPWQQSSYNEQFF. CDR3 DNA: TGTGCCAGCTCACCCTGGCAACAGAGCTCCTACAATGAGCAGTTCTTC. The full variable domain, in which reference TRBV18 and TRBJ2-1 provide the parts outside the CDR3, is NAGVMQNPRHLVRRRGQEARLRCSPMKGHSHVYWYRQLPEEGLKFMVYLQKENIIDESGMPKERFSAEFPKEGPSILRIQQVVRGDSAAYFCASSPWQQSSYNEQFFGPGTRLTVL.

Comments on this clone: Other DNA sequences in this sample translate to the same CDR3. This chain connects TRBV29-1 to TRBJ2-5; D remains ambiguous. This CDR3 region has 14 residues. V was shortened by 5 bases and J by 5 bases, with 18 bases between the two germline ends. Germline V lookup: CDR1 SQVTM, CDR2 ANQGSEA. The DNA for the CDR3 is TGCAGCGTTTCGATGATGGGTCAGAGGGAGACCCAGTACTTC. Translated: CSVSMMGQRETQYF.

The chain links TRBV2 to TRBJ2-1; D possibly matches TRBD1 or TRBD2 (5 bases each). Germline CDR1 and CDR2: SNHLY and FYNNEI. The V end lost 6 bases, the J end lost 8 bases, and 14 bases lay between the germline ends. The CDR3 consists of 13 residues. CDR3 sequence reads: CASSRDVSDEQFF. In DNA form, the CDR3 reads TGTGCCAGCAGCCGGGACGTGAGCGATGAGCAGTTCTTC. Combining the CDR3 with reference TRBV2 and TRBJ2-1 gives the whole variable domain EPEVTQTPSHQVTQMGQEVILRCVPISNHLYFYWYRQILGQKVEFLVSFYNNEISEKSEIFDDQFSVERPDGSNFTLKIRSTKLEDSAMYFCASSRDVSDEQFFGPGTRLTVL.

V and J are TRBV27 and TRBJ1-4; a possible D gene is TRBD1 (6 bases). Trimming took 5 bases from V and 7 from J, leaving 14 bases between them. This CDR3 comprises 14 residues. CDR1 is MNHEY, CDR2 SMNVEV, per germline (reference sequence). The CDR3 DNA reads as TGTGCCAGCAGTCCACAGGGCGTCGGTGAAAAACTGTTTTTT. It is translated as CASSPQGVGEKLFF.

The chain has TRBV5-1 and TRBJ2-3, with 9 bases matching TRBD2. Per the germline V gene, CDR1 is SGHRS and CDR2 is YFSETQ. J gave up 4 bases and V 4 bases, and 7 bases lay outside the gene matches. The CDR3 runs to 15 residues. The CDR3 region has the DNA TGCGCCAGCAGCGTTAGCGGGAGAGTCGCAGATACGCAGTATTTT. Its translation: CASSVSGRVADTQYF.

This clone was observed a single time. The chain combines TRBV7-9 with TRBJ2-3, with D hard to call. Trimming shortened V by 5 bases and J by 1 base, and 16 bases separated the two germline ends. Germline V lookup: CDR1 SEHNR, CDR2 FQNEAQ (reference sequence). This CDR3 region has 16 residues. DNA for the CDR3: TGTGCCAGCAGCCCAAAGGCGAGATGGGGCACAGATACGCAGTATTTT. Translation: CASSPKARWGTDTQYF.

This clone was picked up one time. V is TRBV19 and J is TRBJ1-5; tentative D call: TRBD1 (5 bases). CDR3 length equals 18 residues. The germline gives CDR1 LNHDA, CDR2 SQIVND (reference sequence). Trimming left V 10 bases short and J 0 bases short, with 25 bases between. The DNA for the CDR3 is TGTGCCAACATCCCCCCCCGGGGGACCCCCTATAGCAATCAGCCCCAGCATTTT. Translation: CANIPPRGTPYSNQPQHF.

The V and J genes are TRBV5-1 and TRBJ2-3, with D tentatively TRBD2 (6 bases). Germline V lookup: CDR1 SGHRS, CDR2 YFSETQ. With 0 bases removed from V and 3 bases from J, the gap between germline ends came to 14 bases. The CDR3 extends over 16 amino acids. The CDR3 loop is CASSLAGGTGTDTQYF. CDR3 coding DNA: TGCGCCAGCAGCTTGGCTGGCGGGACGGGAACAGATACGCAGTATTTT.

The chain couples TRBV4-1 to TRBJ1-4; tentative D call: TRBD1 (5 bases). The CDR3 extends over 18 amino acids. Germline lookup yields CDR1 MGHRA and CDR2 YSYEKL. The V and J ends lost 1 base and 2 bases respectively, with 17 bases between them. The DNA of the CDR3 is TGCGCCAGCAGCCAAGGGGATAATCCGGGGCCGACTAATGAAAAACTGTTTTTT. Its translation is CASSQGDNPGPTNEKLFF.

Regarding this clone: Germline is not matched at one junction end, which may reflect a read error. V and J are TRBV29-1 and TRBJ2-5; 15 bases agree with TRBD2. The CDR3 consists of 16 residues. Per germline, CDR1 SQVTM and CDR2 ANQGSEA. In DNA, the CDR3 is TGCAGCGTAGAAGGGACTAGCGGGAGGACGGGGGAGACCCAGTACTTC. It translates to CSVEGTSGRTGETQYF.

V and J are TRBV4-3 and TRBJ1-2; weak D call: TRBD1 (6 bases). The CDR3 length is 15 residues. Germline values: CDR1 LGHNA, CDR2 YSLEER. V was trimmed by 3 bases and J by 0 bases, leaving 11 bases between them. The DNA of the CDR3 is TGCGCCAGCAGCCACTCCGGACAGTCTAACTATGGCTACACCTTC. Amino acids: CASSHSGQSNYGYTF.

CDR3 region: CASSALGLAETLAKNIQYF. The DNA for the CDR3 is TGCGCCAGCAGCGCTTTGGGACTAGCGGAGACACTAGCCAAAAACATTCAGTACTTC. The chain is built from TRBV4-1 and TRBJ2-4; 11 nucleotides align to TRBD2. The CDR3 covers 19 residues. V trimming: 5 bases; J trimming: 0 bases; junction bases outside the gene matches: 12. The V gene's germline CDR1 is MGHRA and CDR2 YSYEKL.

The chain carries TRBV5-1 and TRBJ2-5, with 9 bases identical to TRBD2. Trimming cost V 6 bases and J 4 bases; bases outside gene matches: 4. The CDR3 runs to 13 residues. Per germline, CDR1 SGHRS and CDR2 YFSETQ. The CDR3 sequence is CASTAGGRETQYF. The CDR3 DNA reads TGCGCCAGCACGGCGGGAGGGCGAGAGACCCAGTACTTC. Looking up the rest from reference TRBV5-1 and TRBJ2-5 gives the full variable domain: KAGVTQTPRYLIKTRGQQVTLSCSPISGHRSVSWYQQTPGQGLQFLFEYFSETQRNKGNFPGRFSGRQFSNSRSEMNVSTLELGDSALYLCASTAGGRETQYFGPGTRLLVL.